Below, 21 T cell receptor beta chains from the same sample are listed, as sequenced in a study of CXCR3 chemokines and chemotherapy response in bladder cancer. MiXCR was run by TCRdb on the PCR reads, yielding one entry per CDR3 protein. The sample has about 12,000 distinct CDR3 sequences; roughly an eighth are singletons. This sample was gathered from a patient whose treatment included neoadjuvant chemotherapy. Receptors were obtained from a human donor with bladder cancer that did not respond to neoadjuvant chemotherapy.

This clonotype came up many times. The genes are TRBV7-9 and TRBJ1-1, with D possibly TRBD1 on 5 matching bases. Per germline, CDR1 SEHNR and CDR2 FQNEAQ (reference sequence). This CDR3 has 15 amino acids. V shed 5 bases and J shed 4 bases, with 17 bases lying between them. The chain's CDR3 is CASSRAGSGSTEAFF. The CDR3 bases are TGTGCCAGCAGCCGCGCAGGGAGCGGGAGCACTGAAGCTTTCTTT. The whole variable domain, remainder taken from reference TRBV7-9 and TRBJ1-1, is DTGVSQNPRHKITKRGQNVTFRCDPISEHNRLYWYRQTLGQGPEFLTYFQNEAQLEKSRLLSDRFSAERPKGSFSTLEIQRTEQGDSAMYLCASSRAGSGSTEAFFGQGTRLTVV.

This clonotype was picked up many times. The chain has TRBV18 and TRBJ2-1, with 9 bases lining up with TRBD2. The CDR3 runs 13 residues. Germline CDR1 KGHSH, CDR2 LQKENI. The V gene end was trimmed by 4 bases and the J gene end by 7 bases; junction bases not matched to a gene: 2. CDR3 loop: CASSLTSGNEQFF. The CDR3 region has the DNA TGTGCCAGCTCACTAACTAGCGGGAATGAGCAGTTCTTC.

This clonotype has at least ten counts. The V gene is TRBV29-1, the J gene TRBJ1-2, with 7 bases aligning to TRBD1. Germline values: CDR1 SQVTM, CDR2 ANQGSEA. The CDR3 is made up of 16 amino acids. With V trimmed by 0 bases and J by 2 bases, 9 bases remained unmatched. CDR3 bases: TGCAGCGTTGAAGATCAGGCAGGGGGGCCCAACTATGGCTACACCTTC. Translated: CSVEDQAGGPNYGYTF.

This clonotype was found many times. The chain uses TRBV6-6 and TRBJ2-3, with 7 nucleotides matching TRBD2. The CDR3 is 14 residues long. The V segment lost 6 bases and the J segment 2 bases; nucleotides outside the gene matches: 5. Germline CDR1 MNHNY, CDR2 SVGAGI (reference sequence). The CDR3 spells CASSSGTITDTQYF. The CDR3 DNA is TGTGCCAGCAGCTCCGGGACTATCACAGATACGCAGTATTTT.

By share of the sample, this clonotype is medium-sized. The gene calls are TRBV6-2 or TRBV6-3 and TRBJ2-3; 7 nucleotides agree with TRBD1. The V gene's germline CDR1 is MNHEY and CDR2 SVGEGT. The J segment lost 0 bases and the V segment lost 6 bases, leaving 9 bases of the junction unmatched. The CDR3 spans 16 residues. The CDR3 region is CASSHRTGPSTDTQYF. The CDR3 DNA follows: TGTGCCAGCAGCCACCGGACAGGACCTAGCACAGATACGCAGTATTTT.

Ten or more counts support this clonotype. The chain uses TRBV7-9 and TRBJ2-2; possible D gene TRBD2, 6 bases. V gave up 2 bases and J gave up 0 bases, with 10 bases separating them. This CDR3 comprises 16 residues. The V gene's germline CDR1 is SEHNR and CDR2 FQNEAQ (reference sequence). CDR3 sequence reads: CASSLSWEANTGELFF. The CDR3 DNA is TGTGCCAGCAGCTTAAGTTGGGAGGCGAACACCGGGGAGCTGTTTTTT.

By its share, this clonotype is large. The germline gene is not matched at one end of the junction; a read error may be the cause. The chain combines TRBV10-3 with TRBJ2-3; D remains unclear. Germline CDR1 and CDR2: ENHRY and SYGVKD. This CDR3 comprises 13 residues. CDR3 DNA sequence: TGTGCCAGCAGTTACCAAAGCACAGATACGCAGTATTTT. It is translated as CASSYQSTDTQYF.

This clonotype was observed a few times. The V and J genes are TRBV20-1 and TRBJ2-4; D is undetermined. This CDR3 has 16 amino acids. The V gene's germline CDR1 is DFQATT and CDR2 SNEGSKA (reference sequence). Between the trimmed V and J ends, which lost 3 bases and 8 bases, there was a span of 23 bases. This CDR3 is CSASPKVAPVLDIQYF. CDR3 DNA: TGCAGTGCTAGCCCGAAGGTAGCCCCGGTACTGGACATTCAGTACTTC.

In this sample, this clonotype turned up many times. The CDR3 spells CASNWDRAVNEQFF. Written as DNA, the CDR3 is TGTGCCAGTAATTGGGACAGGGCGGTCAATGAGCAGTTCTTC. V is TRBV19 and J is TRBJ2-1; 9 positions agree with TRBD1. The CDR3 is 14 residues long. Germline V gene sequence: CDR1 LNHDA, CDR2 SQIVND (reference sequence). Unmatched junction bases numbered 7, after V lost 7 bases and J lost 6 bases. Combining the CDR3 with reference TRBV19 and TRBJ2-1 gives the whole variable domain DGGITQSPKYLFRKEGQNVTLSCEQNLNHDAMYWYRQDPGQGLRLIYYSQIVNDFQKGDIAEGYSVSREKKESFPLTVTSAQKNPTAFYLCASNWDRAVNEQFFGPGTRLTVL.

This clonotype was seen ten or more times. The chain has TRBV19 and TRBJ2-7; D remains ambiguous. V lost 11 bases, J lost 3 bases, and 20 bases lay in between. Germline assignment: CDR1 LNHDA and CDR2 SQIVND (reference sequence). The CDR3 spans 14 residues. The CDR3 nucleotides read TGTGCCTGGTCCCCGACCCGTAACTTCTACGAGCAGTACTTC. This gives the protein CAWSPTRNFYEQYF.

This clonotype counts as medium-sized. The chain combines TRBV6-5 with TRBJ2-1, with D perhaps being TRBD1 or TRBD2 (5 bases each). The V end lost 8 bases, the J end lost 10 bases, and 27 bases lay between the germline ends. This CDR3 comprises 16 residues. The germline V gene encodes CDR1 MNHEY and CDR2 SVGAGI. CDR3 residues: CASQVKTGRRFPEQFF. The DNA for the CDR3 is TGTGCCAGCCAAGTCAAGACGGGACGAAGATTTCCAGAGCAGTTCTTC.

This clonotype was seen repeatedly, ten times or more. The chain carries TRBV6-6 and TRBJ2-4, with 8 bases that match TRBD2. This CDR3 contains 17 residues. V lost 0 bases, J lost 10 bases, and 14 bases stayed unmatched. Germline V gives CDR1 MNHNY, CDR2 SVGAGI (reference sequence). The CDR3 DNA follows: TGTGCCAGCAGTTACTCAATGACAGGCGGGGGGCCAAGGATTCAGTACTTC. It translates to CASSYSMTGGGPRIQYF.

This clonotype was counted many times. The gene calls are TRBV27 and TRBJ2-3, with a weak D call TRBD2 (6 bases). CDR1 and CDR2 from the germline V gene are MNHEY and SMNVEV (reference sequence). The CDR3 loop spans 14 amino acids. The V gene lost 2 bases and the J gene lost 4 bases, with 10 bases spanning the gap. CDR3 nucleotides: TGTGCCAGCAGTTTACGGCGGGGTGCAGATACGCAGTATTTT. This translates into CASSLRRGADTQYF.

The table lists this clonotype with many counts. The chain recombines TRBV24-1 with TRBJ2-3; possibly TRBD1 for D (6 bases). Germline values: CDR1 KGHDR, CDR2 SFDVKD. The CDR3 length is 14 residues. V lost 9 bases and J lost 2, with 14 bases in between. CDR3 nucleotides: TGTGCCACCGCCGGACAGAGCAACACAGATACGCAGTATTTT. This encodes CATAGQSNTDTQYF.

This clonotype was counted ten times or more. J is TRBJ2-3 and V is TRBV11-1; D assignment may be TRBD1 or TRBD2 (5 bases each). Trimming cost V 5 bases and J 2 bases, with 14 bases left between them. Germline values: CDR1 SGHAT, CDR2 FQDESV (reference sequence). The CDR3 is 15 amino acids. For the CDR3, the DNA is TGTGCCAGCAGCCCTAGCCTGGACAACACAGATACGCAGTATTTT. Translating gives CASSPSLDNTDTQYF.

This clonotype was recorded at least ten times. The CDR3 reads CASSPDSSPYGYTF. CDR3 DNA sequence: TGTGCCAGCAGCCCGGACAGTTCCCCCTATGGCTACACCTTC. This chain uses TRBV7-2 with TRBJ1-2, with D possibly TRBD1 on 6 matching bases. Trimming cost V 5 bases and J 4 bases, with 14 bases left between them. This CDR3 contains 14 residues. Germline assignment: CDR1 SGHTA and CDR2 FQGNSA.

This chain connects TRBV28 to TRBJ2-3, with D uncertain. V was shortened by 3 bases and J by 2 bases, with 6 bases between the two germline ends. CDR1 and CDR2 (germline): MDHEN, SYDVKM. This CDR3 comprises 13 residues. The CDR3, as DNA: TGTGCCAGCAGTTTTACATACACAGATACGCAGTATTTT. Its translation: CASSFTYTDTQYF.

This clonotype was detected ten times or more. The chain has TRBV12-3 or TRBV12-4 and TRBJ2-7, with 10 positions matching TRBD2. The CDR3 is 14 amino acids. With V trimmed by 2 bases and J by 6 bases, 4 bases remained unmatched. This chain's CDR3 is CASSLSGGAPEQYF. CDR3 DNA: TGTGCCAGCAGTTTAAGCGGGGGGGCCCCCGAGCAGTACTTC.

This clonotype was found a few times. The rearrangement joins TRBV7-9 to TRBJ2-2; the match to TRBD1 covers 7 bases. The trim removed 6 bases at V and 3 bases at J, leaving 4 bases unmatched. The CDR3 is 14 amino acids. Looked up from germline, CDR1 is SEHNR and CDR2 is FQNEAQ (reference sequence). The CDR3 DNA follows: TGTGCCAGCAGATCCCAGGGGGACACCGGGGAGCTGTTTTTT. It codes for CASRSQGDTGELFF.

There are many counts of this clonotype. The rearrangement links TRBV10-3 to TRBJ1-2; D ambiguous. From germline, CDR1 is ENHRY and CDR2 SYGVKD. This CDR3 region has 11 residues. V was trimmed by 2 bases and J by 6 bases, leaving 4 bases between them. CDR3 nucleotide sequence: TGTGCCATCAGTGAGGGTAATGGCTACACCTTC. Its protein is CAISEGNGYTF.

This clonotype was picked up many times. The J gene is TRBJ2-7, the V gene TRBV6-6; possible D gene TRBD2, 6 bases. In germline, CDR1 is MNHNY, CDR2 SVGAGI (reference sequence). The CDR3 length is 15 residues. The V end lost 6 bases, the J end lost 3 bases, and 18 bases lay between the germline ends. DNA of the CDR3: TGTGCCAGCAGGGACCGGGACTCCAACTACTACGAGCAGTACTTC. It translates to CASRDRDSNYYEQYF.